The rows below give T cell receptor beta chains drawn from one sample of a study of technical replicates of blood from a handful of donors. TCRdb keeps only in-frame clones here, not all; method: immunoSEQ multiplex PCR. In the table there are under 85,000 clones, 85% to 95% of which are singletons. Sample: T cells isolated from PBMCs. Receptor source: a human donor in good health. Both conserved end residues are part of each CDR3. A D gene is named only where the DNA matches it firmly. Expanded clones are given a class, and other clones once, few, many or no size at all.

D: TRBD1
V: TRBV6-6
J: TRBJ2-7
size: -
DNA: TGTGCCAGCAGTAACCCGAACAACAGGGGGTCCTACGAGCAGTACTTC
CDR3: CASSNPNNRGSYEQYF

D: -
V: TRBV7-6
J: TRBJ2-3
size: once
DNA: TGTGCCAGCAGCTTAAAAGCCGAAGTATCCACAGATACGCAGTATTTT
CDR3: CASSLKAEVSTDTQYF

D: -
V: TRBV14
J: TRBJ2-7
size: -
DNA: TGTGCCAGCAGCCAACTAGGCTACGAGCAGTACTTC
CDR3: CASSQLGYEQYF

D: TRBD1
V: TRBV7-2
J: TRBJ1-5
size: -
DNA: TGTGCCAGCAGCGCCCGGGGACAGGAAATAGGACAGCCCCAGCATTTT
CDR3: CASSARGQEIGQPQHF

D: -
V: TRBV5-1
J: TRBJ2-2
size: -
DNA: TGCGCCAGCAGCTTGGAAGGAGCCACCGGGGAGCTGTTTTTT
CDR3: CASSLEGATGELFF

D: -
V: TRBV7-9
J: TRBJ1-2
size: -
DNA: TGTGCCAGCAGCGCACTACAGGAAACCGATGGCTACACCTTC
CDR3: CASSALQETDGYTF

D: -
V: TRBV2
J: TRBJ1-1
size: -
DNA: TGTGCCAGCAGTGAAGCGCTCGGTGAAGCTTTCTTT
CDR3: CASSEALGEAFF

D: -
V: TRBV5-6
J: TRBJ2-7
size: once
DNA: TGTGCCAGCAGCTTGACGGGTTCGAACGAGCAGTACTTC
CDR3: CASSLTGSNEQYF

D: -
V: TRBV5-1
J: TRBJ2-1
size: -
DNA: TGCGCCAGCAGCTCCCGGGTAGTTCGGCGCTTAAACAATGAGCAGTTCTTC
CDR3: CASSSRVVRRLNNEQFF

D: -
V: TRBV18
J: TRBJ1-2
size: once
DNA: TGTGCCAGCTCGGTCGACAGCTATGGCTACACCTTC
CDR3: CASSVDSYGYTF

D: -
V: TRBV6-1
J: TRBJ2-7
size: -
DNA: TGTGCCAGCATCGAGTACGAGCAGTACTTC
CDR3: CASIEYEQYF

D: -
V: TRBV28
J: TRBJ1-3
size: -
DNA: TGTGCCAGCAGTTTAGGAGGGAGCGGAAACACCATATATTTT
CDR3: CASSLGGSGNTIYF

D: TRBD1
V: TRBV15
J: TRBJ1-2
size: -
DNA: TGTGCCACCAGCAGAGAGGGTCTAACAGGGGAACCCGCCTATGGCTACACCTTC
CDR3: CATSREGLTGEPAYGYTF

D: TRBD2
V: TRBV19
J: TRBJ2-7
size: -
DNA: TGTGCCAGTAAGACTAGCGGGAGCCACGAGCAGTACTTC
CDR3: CASKTSGSHEQYF

D: -
V: TRBV30
J: TRBJ2-1
size: -
DNA: TGTGCCTGGGACTACCCTGGGGGGTCGGTCCACAATGAGCAGTTCTTC
CDR3: CAWDYPGGSVHNEQFF

D: TRBD1
V: TRBV9
J: TRBJ2-7
size: once
DNA: TGTGCCAGCAGCGCGTACCCCCCGGACAGGACTTCCTACGAGCAGTACTTC
CDR3: CASSAYPPDRTSYEQYF

D: -
V: TRBV5-6
J: TRBJ1-1
size: -
DNA: TGTGCCAGCAGCTTTGGCAGGGGAACTGAAGCTTTCTTT
CDR3: CASSFGRGTEAFF

D: TRBD1
V: TRBV9
J: TRBJ1-1
size: -
DNA: TGTGCCAGCAGCGTAACAGGGACAGGAAACACTGAAGCTTTCTTT
CDR3: CASSVTGTGNTEAFF

D: TRBD2
V: TRBV7-3
J: TRBJ2-1
size: once
DNA: TGTGCCAGCAGCTTAGCTAGCGGGAGTCCCCCCTCCTACAATGAGCAGTTCTTC
CDR3: CASSLASGSPPSYNEQFF

D: TRBD2
V: TRBV2
J: TRBJ2-7
size: -
DNA: TGTGCCAGCAGTGAGCGGGAGGGGTTCTACGAGCAGTACTTC
CDR3: CASSEREGFYEQYF

D: -
V: TRBV9
J: TRBJ2-1
size: -
DNA: TGTGCCAGCAGCCCGCGAGACAATGAGCAGTTCTTC
CDR3: CASSPRDNEQFF

D: TRBD1
V: TRBV7-9
J: TRBJ2-3
size: -
DNA: TGTGCCAGCAGCTTGACAGGGGGGACAGATACGCAGTATTTT
CDR3: CASSLTGGTDTQYF

D: TRBD1
V: TRBV2
J: TRBJ1-5
size: few
DNA: TGTGCCAGCAGTGGACAGGGGGCTCAGCAGCCCCAGCATTTT
CDR3: CASSGQGAQQPQHF

D: -
V: TRBV28
J: TRBJ1-5
size: few
DNA: TGTGCCAGCAGTCCAGGGGAGGGGAGCAAGCCCCAGCATTTT
CDR3: CASSPGEGSKPQHF

D: -
V: TRBV7-9
J: TRBJ2-7
size: -
DNA: TGTGCCAGCAGCTTACAGGACTACGAGCAGTACTTC
CDR3: CASSLQDYEQYF

D: -
V: TRBV6-1
J: TRBJ2-1
size: -
DNA: TGTGCCAGCAGTGACGGCAATGAGCAGTTCTTC
CDR3: CASSDGNEQFF

D: -
V: TRBV5-1
J: TRBJ2-7
size: -
DNA: TGCGCCAGCAGCCGTTTTGCAGGGGACCCCTACGAGCAGTACTTC
CDR3: CASSRFAGDPYEQYF

D: TRBD2
V: TRBV9
J: TRBJ2-1
size: -
DNA: TGTGCCAGCAGCGTAGGAGCGGGAGGGCCCAATGAGCAGTTCTTC
CDR3: CASSVGAGGPNEQFF

D: -
V: TRBV9
J: TRBJ2-7
size: -
DNA: TGTGCCAGCAGCGTAGGCGGGACCGCCTACGAGCAGTACTTC
CDR3: CASSVGGTAYEQYF

D: -
V: TRBV7-8
J: TRBJ2-3
size: -
DNA: TGTGCCAGCAGCACCTTGACGGGAGAGCCAGATACGCAGTATTTT
CDR3: CASSTLTGEPDTQYF

D: -
V: TRBV5-1
J: TRBJ2-5
size: -
DNA: TGCGCCAGCAGCTTGATCGGGGGAGAGACCCAGTACTTC
CDR3: CASSLIGGETQYF

D: -
V: TRBV28
J: TRBJ1-2
size: -
DNA: TGTGCCAGCAGTTCACGGGGCTACACCTTC
CDR3: CASSSRGYTF

D: -
V: TRBV18
J: TRBJ1-1
size: -
DNA: TGTGCCAGCTCAACGAGTGGGGAGGGCACTGAAGCTTTCTTT
CDR3: CASSTSGEGTEAFF

D: -
V: TRBV5-1
J: TRBJ2-1
size: -
DNA: TGCGCCAGCAGCTTGACACAGGGAATCAATGAGCAGTTCTTC
CDR3: CASSLTQGINEQFF

D: -
V: TRBV7-2
J: TRBJ2-7
size: -
DNA: TGTGCCAGCAGCTTATCTAGCGCGCCTTTATACGAGCAGTACTTC
CDR3: CASSLSSAPLYEQYF

D: -
V: TRBV28
J: TRBJ1-4
size: -
DNA: TGTGCCAGCAGTTCCCGCTCAGGGAAGGGTAATGAAAAACTGTTTTTT
CDR3: CASSSRSGKGNEKLFF

D: -
V: TRBV7-3
J: TRBJ2-7
size: -
DNA: TGTGCCAGCAGCTTATTACACTCCTACGAGCAGTACTTC
CDR3: CASSLLHSYEQYF

D: TRBD2
V: TRBV5-4
J: TRBJ2-2
size: -
DNA: TGTGCCAGCAGCTTAACTAGCGGCGCGAACACCGGGGAGCTGTTTTTT
CDR3: CASSLTSGANTGELFF

D: TRBD2
V: TRBV9
J: TRBJ2-3
size: -
DNA: TGTGCCAGCAGCGTAGCTCTACTAGCGGGAGGTTTGGGCACAGATACGCAGTATTTT
CDR3: CASSVALLAGGLGTDTQYF

D: TRBD2
V: TRBV11-3
J: TRBJ2-5
size: -
DNA: TGTGCCAGCAGCTTAAACGGACTAGCTGAGGAGACCCAGTACTTC
CDR3: CASSLNGLAEETQYF

D: -
V: TRBV4-3
J: TRBJ1-4
size: -
DNA: TGCGCCAGCAGCCCCCGGGACTCCCTAGAAAAACTGTTTTTT
CDR3: CASSPRDSLEKLFF

D: -
V: TRBV19
J: TRBJ2-1
size: -
DNA: TGTGCCAGTAGTATAGGCCCGATACTAGTGTCTAGTGAGCAGTTCTTC
CDR3: CASSIGPILVSSEQFF

D: TRBD1
V: TRBV19
J: TRBJ2-5
size: -
DNA: TGTGCCACCCAACAGGGGACAGAGACCCAGTACTTC
CDR3: CATQQGTETQYF

D: -
V: TRBV9
J: TRBJ2-1
size: -
DNA: TGTGCCAGCAGCGTAGATCCAGCGACCAATGAGCAGTTCTTC
CDR3: CASSVDPATNEQFF

D: -
V: TRBV5-1
J: TRBJ2-5
size: -
DNA: TGCGCCAGCAGCTTGGCGGGTGCTGAAGAGACCCAGTACTTC
CDR3: CASSLAGAEETQYF

D: -
V: TRBV6-1
J: TRBJ1-5
size: -
DNA: TGTGCCAGCAGTGGACAGATGAATCAGCCCCAGCATTTT
CDR3: CASSGQMNQPQHF

D: -
V: TRBV5-1
J: TRBJ2-2
size: once
DNA: TGCGCCAGCTCAGGGTTGGCCACCGGGGAGCTGTTTTTT
CDR3: CASSGLATGELFF

D: -
V: TRBV27
J: TRBJ1-5
size: -
DNA: TGTGCCAGCAGCAGGGAAGACGACCGAAATCAGCCCCAGCATTTT
CDR3: CASSREDDRNQPQHF

D: TRBD2
V: TRBV29-1
J: TRBJ2-1
size: -
DNA: TGCAGCGTAAAATTAGCGGGGGGCCTTATCGGCTATGAGCAGTTCTTC
CDR3: CSVKLAGGLIGYEQFF

D: TRBD2
V: TRBV7-8
J: TRBJ2-5
size: -
DNA: TGTGCCAGCAGCTCAGAGGGGCGCGGGGGGCTGGAGACCCAGTACTTC
CDR3: CASSSEGRGGLETQYF

D: -
V: TRBV7-9
J: TRBJ1-1
size: -
DNA: TGTGCCAGCAGCACTTATGACAGAGTGAACACTGAAGCTTTCTTT
CDR3: CASSTYDRVNTEAFF

D: -
V: TRBV7-9
J: TRBJ2-7
size: once
DNA: TGTGCCAGCAGCTTAGCAACGTACAGAGGGAAGCAGTACTTC
CDR3: CASSLATYRGKQYF

D: -
V: TRBV5-1
J: TRBJ2-1
size: -
DNA: TGCGCCAGCAGCTTGGAGGGCGGGCCTTACAATGAGCAGTTCTTC
CDR3: CASSLEGGPYNEQFF

D: -
V: TRBV7-9
J: TRBJ2-1
size: -
DNA: TGTGCCAGCAGCCCCCTATCGGGAGTGGGTGAGCAGTTCTTC
CDR3: CASSPLSGVGEQFF

D: TRBD2
V: TRBV19
J: TRBJ2-1
size: -
DNA: TGTGCCAGTAGTGTTAGCGGGCCGAGCTCCTACAATGAGCAGTTCTTC
CDR3: CASSVSGPSSYNEQFF

D: -
V: TRBV11-2
J: TRBJ2-5
size: -
DNA: TGTGCCAGCAGCTTACAACTTCAAGAGACCCAGTACTTC
CDR3: CASSLQLQETQYF

D: TRBD1
V: TRBV11-2
J: TRBJ1-2
size: -
DNA: TGTGCCAGCAGGTTAACAGGGGGCATCTATGGCTACACCTTC
CDR3: CASRLTGGIYGYTF